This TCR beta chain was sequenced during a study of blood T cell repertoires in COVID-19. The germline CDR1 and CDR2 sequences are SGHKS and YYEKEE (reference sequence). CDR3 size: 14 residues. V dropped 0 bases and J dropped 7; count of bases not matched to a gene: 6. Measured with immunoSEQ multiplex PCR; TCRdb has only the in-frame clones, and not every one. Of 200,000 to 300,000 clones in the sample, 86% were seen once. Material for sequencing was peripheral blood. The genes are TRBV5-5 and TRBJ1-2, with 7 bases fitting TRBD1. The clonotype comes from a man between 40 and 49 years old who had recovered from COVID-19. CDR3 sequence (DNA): TGTGCCAGCAGCTTGGAGGGACAGTCGGGTGGCTACACCTTC. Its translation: CASSLEGQSGGYTF.